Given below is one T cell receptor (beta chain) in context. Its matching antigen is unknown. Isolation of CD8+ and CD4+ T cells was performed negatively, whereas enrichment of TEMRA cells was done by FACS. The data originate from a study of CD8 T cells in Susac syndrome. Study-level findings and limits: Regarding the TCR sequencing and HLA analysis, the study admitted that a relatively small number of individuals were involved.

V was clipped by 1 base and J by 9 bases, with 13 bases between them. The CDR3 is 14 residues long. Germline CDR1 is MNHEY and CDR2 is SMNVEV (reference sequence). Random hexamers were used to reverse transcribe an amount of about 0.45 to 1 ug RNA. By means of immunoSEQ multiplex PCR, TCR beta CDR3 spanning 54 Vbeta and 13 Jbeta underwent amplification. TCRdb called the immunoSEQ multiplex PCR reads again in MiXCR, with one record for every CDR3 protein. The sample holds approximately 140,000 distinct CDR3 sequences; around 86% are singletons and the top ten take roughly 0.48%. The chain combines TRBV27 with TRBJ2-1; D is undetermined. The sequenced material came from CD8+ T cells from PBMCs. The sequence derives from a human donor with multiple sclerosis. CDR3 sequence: CASSLLRAASEQFF. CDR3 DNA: TGTGCCAGCAGTTTATTAAGGGCCGCGAGTGAGCAGTTCTTC.